These T cell receptor beta chains were read from a single sample in a study of blood T cell repertoires in COVID-19. Using immunoSEQ multiplex PCR, the repertoire was profiled, and TCRdb retains in-frame clones only, with some absent. The sample has more than 200,000 clones; 65% to 85% are singletons. The sample comprised peripheral blood. Receptors were obtained from a man aged 50-59 years with active or convalescent COVID-19. The CDR3 runs from the conserved cysteine through the conserved F or W. D genes are given only for firm matches. Expanded clones are given a class, and other clones once, few, many or no size at all.

TRBJ2-6,once,.,TRBV7-2,CASSPYLGANVLTF,TGTGCCAGCAGCCCCTATCTTGGGGCCAACGTCCTGACTTTC
TRBJ2-7,few,TRBD1,TRBV2,CASRIATGTGGLNHYEQYF,TGTGCCAGCAGGATCGCTACCGGGACAGGGGGCCTGAATCACTACGAGCAGTACTTC
TRBJ2-7,.,.,TRBV2,CASSVGTSEQYF,TGTGCCAGCAGTGTCGGGACATCCGAGCAGTACTTC
TRBJ1-3,once,.,TRBV4-2,CASSQTQDSGNTIYF,TGTGCCAGCAGCCAGACCCAGGACTCTGGAAACACCATATATTTT
TRBJ1-1,.,.,TRBV7-2,CASSLYGGSEAFF,TGTGCCAGCAGCTTATACGGGGGGTCGGAAGCTTTCTTT
TRBJ1-2,.,.,TRBV7-9,CASSLAGAYGYTF,TGTGCCAGCAGCTTAGCTGGGGCCTATGGCTACACCTTC
TRBJ2-7,.,TRBD2,TRBV27,CASSLLGDYQYEQYF,TGTGCCAGCAGTCTACTTGGGGACTACCAATACGAGCAGTACTTC
TRBJ2-3,.,.,TRBV4-1,CASSQAGASTDTQYF,TGCGCCAGCAGCCAGGCGGGGGCTTCCACAGATACGCAGTATTTT
TRBJ1-6,.,.,TRBV6-2/TRBV6-3,CASSYGQPSRTPLHF,TGTGCCAGCAGTTACGGGCAGCCATCCCGTACACCCCTCCACTTT
TRBJ1-5,.,.,TRBV30,CAWSAQMGNQPQHF,TGTGCCTGGAGTGCTCAGATGGGCAATCAGCCCCAGCATTTT
TRBJ1-1,.,.,TRBV30,CAWRRGIMNTEAFF,TGTGCCTGGAGGAGGGGGATCATGAACACTGAAGCTTTCTTT
TRBJ2-3,.,TRBD2,TRBV10-3,CATSGGYTDTQYF,TGTGCCACCTCGGGGGGGTACACAGATACGCAGTATTTT
TRBJ1-2,once,TRBD1,TRBV30,CAWSVTLTGGNYGYTF,TGTGCCTGGAGTGTTACGTTGACAGGGGGCAACTATGGCTACACCTTC
TRBJ1-6,.,TRBD1,TRBV25-1,CASRPPTGDNSPLHF,TGTGCCAGCAGACCACCGACAGGGGATAATTCACCCCTCCACTTT
TRBJ2-4,.,.,TRBV29-1,CSVELGRNIQYF,TGCAGCGTTGAGCTGGGGAGGAACATTCAGTACTTC
TRBJ2-5,.,.,TRBV9,CASSVGLLETQYF,TGTGCCAGCAGCGTAGGACTATTAGAGACCCAGTACTTC
TRBJ1-1,.,TRBD1,TRBV5-1,CASSRTGGTTEAFF,TGCGCCAGCAGTCGAACAGGGGGCACGACTGAAGCTTTCTTT
TRBJ2-1,.,.,TRBV5-1,CASSLVADLNEQFF,TGCGCCAGCAGCTTAGTAGCGGACCTAAATGAGCAGTTCTTC
TRBJ2-3,.,TRBD2,TRBV11-2,CASSSLAGGGTDTQYF,TGTGCCAGCAGCTCATTAGCGGGGGGGGGCACAGATACGCAGTATTTT
TRBJ2-1,.,.,TRBV19,CASNGKAGEFF,TGTGCCAGTAATGGGAAGGCAGGGGAGTTCTTC
TRBJ1-2,.,.,TRBV5-1,CASSTVGRGYTF,TGCGCCAGCAGCACAGTTGGGCGAGGCTACACCTTC
TRBJ2-5,.,.,TRBV5-6,CASSRGSPPETQYF,TGTGCCAGCAGCCGCGGGTCCCCACCGGAGACCCAGTACTTC
TRBJ1-1,.,.,TRBV4-2,CASSQEPSQAEAFF,TGTGCCAGCAGCCAAGAACCGTCCCAGGCTGAAGCTTTCTTT
TRBJ1-6,.,TRBD1,TRBV3-1/TRBV3-2,CASRTKRTGGTNSPLHF,TGTGCCAGCAGAACTAAACGGACAGGGGGTACGAATTCACCCCTCCACTTT
TRBJ1-5,.,.,TRBV10-3,CAISEERDGQPQHF,TGTGCCATCAGTGAGGAGCGCGACGGCCAGCCCCAGCATTTT